Listed below are T cell receptor beta chains from one sample, sequenced in a study of blood T cells in healthy people across ages. MiXCR, applied by TCRdb to the 5' RACE reads, yields one record per CDR3 protein. The table shows 1.5 million to 1.9 million distinct CDR3 sequences, with under 55% occurring only once. Material for sequencing was blood. The receptors here all came from a woman aged 18-29 years in good health. CDR3s include the opening cysteine and the closing phenylalanine or tryptophan. A D gene is named only where the DNA matches it firmly. Clone size is stated in some rows and not others, as once, few, many or a class when expanded.

j_call: TRBJ2-5; d_call: NA; v_call: TRBV6-5; clone_size: NA; cdr3_aa: CTSSYHGAETQYF; cdr3_nt: TGTACCAGCAGTTACCACGGGGCAGAGACCCAGTACTTC
j_call: TRBJ2-7; d_call: NA; v_call: TRBV6-2/TRBV6-3; clone_size: many; cdr3_aa: CASSYSGTGYEQYF; cdr3_nt: TGTGCCAGCAGTTACTCCGGGACGGGATACGAGCAGTACTTC
j_call: TRBJ2-5; d_call: NA; v_call: TRBV20-1; clone_size: NA; cdr3_aa: CSARDHGETQYF; cdr3_nt: TGCAGTGCTAGAGACCACGGAGAGACCCAGTACTTC
j_call: TRBJ2-1; d_call: TRBD1; v_call: TRBV11-2; clone_size: few; cdr3_aa: CASSLVPQGFSYNEQFF; cdr3_nt: TGTGCCAGCAGCTTAGTTCCACAGGGGTTCTCCTACAATGAGCAGTTCTTC
j_call: TRBJ2-3; d_call: TRBD2; v_call: TRBV20-1; clone_size: NA; cdr3_aa: CSARELASGSTDTQYF; cdr3_nt: TGCAGTGCTAGAGAGTTGGCTAGCGGGAGCACAGATACGCAGTATTTT
j_call: TRBJ1-1; d_call: NA; v_call: TRBV2; clone_size: NA; cdr3_aa: CAGRPQGLAEAFF; cdr3_nt: TGTGCCGGCCGACCCCAGGGTCTGGCTGAAGCTTTCTTT
j_call: TRBJ1-4; d_call: NA; v_call: TRBV20-1; clone_size: NA; cdr3_aa: CSASGQSNEKLFF; cdr3_nt: TGCAGTGCTAGCGGACAGTCTAATGAAAAACTGTTTTTT
j_call: TRBJ1-1; d_call: NA; v_call: TRBV20-1; clone_size: few; cdr3_aa: CSAAPNTEAFF; cdr3_nt: TGCAGTGCTGCACCTAACACTGAAGCTTTCTTT
j_call: TRBJ2-3; d_call: NA; v_call: TRBV12-3/TRBV12-4; clone_size: NA; cdr3_aa: CASIEGFSTDAQYF; cdr3_nt: TGTGCCAGCATAGAGGGGTTCAGCACAGATGCGCAGTATTTT
j_call: TRBJ2-3; d_call: TRBD1; v_call: TRBV29-1; clone_size: NA; cdr3_aa: CSVRTGDMNTQYF; cdr3_nt: TGCAGCGTTAGGACAGGGGATATGAATACGCAGTATTTT
j_call: TRBJ1-1; d_call: NA; v_call: TRBV7-9; clone_size: few; cdr3_aa: CASSLVRPGSGTEAFF; cdr3_nt: TGTGCCAGCAGCTTAGTCCGACCCGGGAGTGGCACTGAAGCTTTCTTT
j_call: TRBJ2-7; d_call: NA; v_call: TRBV20-1; clone_size: NA; cdr3_aa: CSASSRANYEQYF; cdr3_nt: TGCAGTGCTAGTTCGAGGGCCAACTACGAGCAGTACTTC
j_call: TRBJ2-7; d_call: NA; v_call: TRBV27; clone_size: few; cdr3_aa: CASSPSVGNREQYF; cdr3_nt: TGTGCCAGCAGTCCTTCGGTAGGGAATCGCGAGCAGTACTTC
j_call: TRBJ1-2; d_call: NA; v_call: TRBV4-1; clone_size: many; cdr3_aa: CASSQVGNYGYTF; cdr3_nt: TGCGCCAGCAGCCAAGTAGGGAACTATGGCTACACCTTC
j_call: TRBJ2-5; d_call: NA; v_call: TRBV10-3; clone_size: NA; cdr3_aa: CAISELIEETQYF; cdr3_nt: TGTGCCATCAGTGAGTTAATAGAAGAGACCCAGTACTTC
j_call: TRBJ2-1; d_call: TRBD1; v_call: TRBV25-1; clone_size: NA; cdr3_aa: CASSETGQGLYNEQFF; cdr3_nt: TGTGCCAGCAGTGAAACCGGACAGGGGCTTTACAATGAGCAGTTCTTC
j_call: TRBJ2-1; d_call: NA; v_call: TRBV24-1; clone_size: few; cdr3_aa: CATSDLLANEQFF; cdr3_nt: TGTGCCACCAGTGATCTCCTAGCCAATGAGCAGTTCTTC
j_call: TRBJ2-5; d_call: NA; v_call: TRBV18; clone_size: NA; cdr3_aa: CASSPGTWETQYF; cdr3_nt: TGTGCCAGCTCACCAGGGACATGGGAGACCCAGTACTTC
j_call: TRBJ2-7; d_call: TRBD2; v_call: TRBV7-8; clone_size: NA; cdr3_aa: CASSPSGSPLYNEQYF; cdr3_nt: TGTGCCAGCAGCCCTAGCGGGAGTCCCCTCTACAATGAGCAGTACTTC
j_call: TRBJ2-7; d_call: NA; v_call: TRBV5-6; clone_size: few; cdr3_aa: CASSFRRGLDYEQYF; cdr3_nt: TGTGCCAGCAGCTTTCGGCGGGGTCTGGACTACGAGCAGTACTTC
j_call: TRBJ2-2; d_call: NA; v_call: TRBV29-1; clone_size: NA; cdr3_aa: CSVEKGEGGGELFF; cdr3_nt: TGCAGCGTTGAGAAGGGGGAAGGTGGCGGGGAGCTGTTTTTT